A selection of T cell receptor beta chains follows, all from one sample in a study of Graves' ophthalmopathy and Graves' hyperthyroidism. TCRdb ran MiXCR on the multiplex PCR reads and lists one entry per CDR3 protein. The sample lists about 180,000 distinct CDR3 sequences; 30% to 45% were seen once. The sample comprised peripheral blood. These receptors all stem from a woman in her 40s with Graves' ophthalmopathy. Both conserved end residues are part of each CDR3. D genes are given only for firm matches. Only part of the rows carry a size: once, few, many, or a class if the clone is expanded.

V gene	clone size	D gene	J gene	CDR3 DNA	CDR3 protein
TRBV4-3	many	.	TRBJ2-2	TGCGCCAGCAGCCAAGATGGGGGGTTACGGACCGGGGAGCTGTTTTTT	CASSQDGGLRTGELFF
TRBV12-3/TRBV12-4	.	.	TRBJ2-7	TGTGCCAGCAGTTTCGGGCAGGGGGGCTCCTACGAGCAGTACTTC	CASSFGQGGSYEQYF
TRBV19	few	TRBD1	TRBJ1-2	TGTGCCAGTAGGATTGGGACAGCCCAAGCTAACTATGGCTACACCTTC	CASRIGTAQANYGYTF
TRBV6-5	many	.	TRBJ1-2	TGTGCCAGCATAACACTCATCGATGGCTACACCTTC	CASITLIDGYTF
TRBV4-1	many	TRBD2	TRBJ2-7	TGCGCCAGCAGCCCGGGACTAGTACTATACGAGCAGTACTTC	CASSPGLVLYEQYF
TRBV12-3/TRBV12-4	many	.	TRBJ1-1	TGTGCCAGCAGCCGGACAACTAACACTGAAGCTTTCTTT	CASSRTTNTEAFF
TRBV28	few	TRBD2	TRBJ2-5	TGTGCCAGCAGTTTTAGACTAGCGGGAGGGACCCAGTACTTC	CASSFRLAGGTQYF
TRBV7-6	many	TRBD1	TRBJ1-3	TGTGCCAGCAGCACGTCCCGGGACAGGAACTTAATGGACTCTGGAAACACCATATATTTT	CASSTSRDRNLMDSGNTIYF
TRBV28	many	.	TRBJ1-5	TGTGCCAGCAGTCCAACAGGGTACGGGCAGCCCCAGCATTTT	CASSPTGYGQPQHF
TRBV6-2/TRBV6-3	.	.	TRBJ1-2	TGTGCCAGCAGTTACGAAGTAACCACCTATGGCTACACCTTC	CASSYEVTTYGYTF